This T cell receptor beta chain was captured by sequencing in a study of blood T cell repertoires in COVID-19. All enrollees were roughly 18 to 89 years old and from roughly 22 US areas. This clone was picked up a small number of times. Using immunoSEQ multiplex PCR, the repertoire was profiled, and TCRdb retains in-frame clones only, with some absent. The data hold 150,000 to 200,000 clones, with approximately 82% observed a single time. This clonotype was obtained from a man between 60 and 70 years old who had recovered from COVID-19. Sequencing input: PBMCs or T cells enriched from blood (not recorded which).

The CDR3 is CASSPTSSGTYEQYF. In DNA, the CDR3 is TGTGCCAGCTCACCAACTTCTAGCGGGACATACGAGCAGTACTTC. This rearrangement joins TRBV18 to TRBJ2-7; 9 bases fit TRBD2. There are 15 residues in the CDR3. In germline, CDR1 is KGHSH, CDR2 LQKENI. V lost 2 bases to trimming and J lost 4 bases; unmatched junction nucleotides: 6.